Following are 3 T cell receptor beta chains from one sample sequenced in a study of graft-versus-host responses after intestinal transplantation. Clones were read by immunoSEQ multiplex PCR, and TCRdb kept only the in-frame ones, dropping some. Of roughly 60,000 clones in the sample, around nine tenths were seen once. Sample: PBMCs, taken about 4 months after intestinal transplantation. These receptors originate from a human patient who received an intestinal transplant, so some T cells may come from the graft donor.

This sequence joins TRBV15 and TRBJ2-3, with D possibly TRBD1 on 6 matching bases. Germline V gene lookup returns CDR1 LNHNV and CDR2 YYDKDF (reference sequence). Deletions cut 5 bases from V and 0 bases from J, with 15 bases between. The CDR3 totals 16 residues. Here the CDR3 reads CATSSRAGDSTDTQYF. CDR3 DNA: TGTGCCACCAGCTCCCGAGCAGGGGATAGCACAGATACGCAGTATTTT. Full variable domain (missing parts from reference TRBV15 and TRBJ2-3): DAMVIQNPRYQVTQFGKPVTLSCSQTLNHNVMYWYQQKSSQAPKLLFHYYDKDFNNEADTPDNFQSRRPNTSFCFLDIRSPGLGDTAMYLCATSSRAGDSTDTQYFGPGTRLTVL.

The chain uses TRBV6-5 and TRBJ2-7; D ambiguous. The CDR3 is 13 amino acids. Trimming took off 7 bases at V and 3 bases at J, with 13 bases between the two ends. CDR1 and CDR2 (germline): MNHEY, SVGAGI. The CDR3 spells CASMGLRFYEQYF. Written as DNA, the CDR3 is TGTGCCAGCATGGGTCTTCGATTCTACGAGCAGTACTTC.

The chain is built from TRBV2 and TRBJ2-5, with 11 bases identical to TRBD1. Germline-derived CDR1 and CDR2 are SNHLY and FYNNEI. The CDR3 consists of 14 residues. Trimming cost V 5 bases and J 5 bases; bases outside gene matches: 4. This CDR3 is CASSPGTGGETQYF. The CDR3 DNA reads as TGTGCCAGCAGTCCCGGGACAGGGGGGGAGACCCAGTACTTC.